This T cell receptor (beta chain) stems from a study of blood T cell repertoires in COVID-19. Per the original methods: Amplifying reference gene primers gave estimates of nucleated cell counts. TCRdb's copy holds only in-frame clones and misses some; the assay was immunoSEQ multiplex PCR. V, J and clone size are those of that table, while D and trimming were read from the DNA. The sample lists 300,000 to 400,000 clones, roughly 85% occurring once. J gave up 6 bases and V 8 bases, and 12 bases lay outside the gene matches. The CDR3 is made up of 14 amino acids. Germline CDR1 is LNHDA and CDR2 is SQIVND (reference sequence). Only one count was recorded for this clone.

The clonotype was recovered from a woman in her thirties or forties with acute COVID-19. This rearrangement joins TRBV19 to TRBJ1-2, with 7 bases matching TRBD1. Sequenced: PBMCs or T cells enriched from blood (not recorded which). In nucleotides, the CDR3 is TGTGCCAGTTACCACAGGGGATTTAAGGATGGCTACACCTTC. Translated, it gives CASYHRGFKDGYTF.